The rows below give T cell receptor beta chains drawn from one sample of a study of T cell responses to AZD1222 COVID-19 vaccine. The data were produced by immunoSEQ multiplex PCR, yet TCRdb's version contains in-frame clones alone and is incomplete. The sample contains 85,000 to 100,000 clones, roughly 91% of which appear only once. Sequenced material: peripheral blood, taken on day 0 of AZD1222 vaccination. These receptors originate from an adult in good health. Both conserved end residues are part of each CDR3. A D gene is named only where the DNA matches it firmly. Size is omitted from some rows. Given values are once, few, many or a class for expanded clones.

J gene: TRBJ1-6; D gene: NA; V gene: TRBV5-1; clone size: NA; CDR3 protein: CASSLPQVNSPLHF; CDR3 DNA: TGCGCCAGCAGCTTGCCACAGGTTAATTCACCCCTCCACTTT
J gene: TRBJ1-3; D gene: TRBD1; V gene: TRBV10-3; clone size: NA; CDR3 protein: CATGDRVVSGNTIYF; CDR3 DNA: TGTGCCACCGGGGACAGGGTAGTCTCTGGAAACACCATATATTTT
J gene: TRBJ1-2; D gene: NA; V gene: TRBV6-5; clone size: NA; CDR3 protein: CASSYGGSGYTF; CDR3 DNA: TGTGCCAGCAGTTATGGGGGGTCGGGCTACACCTTC
J gene: TRBJ1-1; D gene: NA; V gene: TRBV5-1; clone size: NA; CDR3 protein: CASSRDPTEAFF; CDR3 DNA: TGCGCCAGCAGCCGGGACCCCACTGAAGCTTTCTTT
J gene: TRBJ2-7; D gene: NA; V gene: TRBV10-3; clone size: NA; CDR3 protein: CAISRQGGGFNSYEQYF; CDR3 DNA: TGTGCCATCAGTAGACAGGGAGGTGGGTTCAACTCCTACGAGCAGTACTTC
J gene: TRBJ1-4; D gene: NA; V gene: TRBV24-1; clone size: NA; CDR3 protein: CGLGEKLFF; CDR3 DNA: TGCGGTCTAGGGGAAAAACTGTTTTTT
J gene: TRBJ1-2; D gene: NA; V gene: TRBV4-1; clone size: NA; CDR3 protein: CASSHPRGGSNYGYTF; CDR3 DNA: TGCGCCAGCAGCCACCCTCGGGGGGGATCTAACTATGGCTACACCTTC
J gene: TRBJ1-6; D gene: NA; V gene: TRBV16; clone size: NA; CDR3 protein: CASSRMTGGNSPLHF; CDR3 DNA: TGTGCCAGCAGTCGAATGACAGGAGGTAATTCACCCCTCCACTTT
J gene: TRBJ1-2; D gene: NA; V gene: TRBV3-1/TRBV3-2; clone size: NA; CDR3 protein: CATAFVPNYGYTF; CDR3 DNA: TGTGCCACCGCCTTTGTCCCTAACTATGGCTACACCTTC
J gene: TRBJ1-4; D gene: NA; V gene: TRBV19; clone size: NA; CDR3 protein: CASRATGGAINEKLFF; CDR3 DNA: TGTGCCAGTCGCGCGACCGGGGGGGCGATTAATGAAAAACTGTTTTTT
J gene: TRBJ1-2; D gene: NA; V gene: TRBV6-6; clone size: NA; CDR3 protein: CASSYSDSSAGYTF; CDR3 DNA: TGTGCCAGCAGTTACTCAGACAGCTCAGCTGGCTACACCTTC
J gene: TRBJ1-1; D gene: TRBD1; V gene: TRBV5-4; clone size: few; CDR3 protein: CATQTGDTEAFF; CDR3 DNA: TGTGCCACTCAGACAGGGGACACTGAAGCTTTCTTT
J gene: TRBJ1-3; D gene: NA; V gene: TRBV7-3; clone size: NA; CDR3 protein: CASSLEGRSGNTIYF; CDR3 DNA: TGTGCCAGCAGCTTAGAGGGACGGTCTGGAAACACCATATATTTT
J gene: TRBJ1-2; D gene: NA; V gene: TRBV20-1; clone size: NA; CDR3 protein: CSASNFYGYTF; CDR3 DNA: TGCAGTGCCTCAAATTTCTATGGCTACACCTTC
J gene: TRBJ1-2; D gene: NA; V gene: TRBV27; clone size: NA; CDR3 protein: CASSPTGAVYGYTF; CDR3 DNA: TGTGCCAGCAGCCCTACAGGAGCCGTCTATGGCTACACCTTC
J gene: TRBJ2-1; D gene: NA; V gene: TRBV6-5; clone size: NA; CDR3 protein: CASSPLANEQFF; CDR3 DNA: TGTGCCAGCAGTCCACTAGCCAATGAGCAGTTCTTC
J gene: TRBJ2-1; D gene: TRBD2; V gene: TRBV4-1; clone size: NA; CDR3 protein: CASSQSIGGDDEQFF; CDR3 DNA: TGCGCCAGCAGCCAATCCATTGGGGGGGATGATGAGCAGTTCTTC
J gene: TRBJ2-7; D gene: TRBD2; V gene: TRBV11-2; clone size: NA; CDR3 protein: CASGIAGATYEQYF; CDR3 DNA: TGTGCCAGCGGTATAGCGGGAGCAACCTACGAGCAGTACTTC
J gene: TRBJ2-3; D gene: NA; V gene: TRBV3-1/TRBV3-2; clone size: NA; CDR3 protein: CASSQAQGWDTQYF; CDR3 DNA: TGTGCCAGCAGCCAAGCCCAGGGATGGGATACGCAGTATTTT
J gene: TRBJ1-1; D gene: NA; V gene: TRBV2; clone size: NA; CDR3 protein: CASSDAGPRDTEAFF; CDR3 DNA: TGTGCCAGCAGTGATGCAGGGCCTAGGGACACTGAAGCTTTCTTT
J gene: TRBJ1-5; D gene: TRBD1; V gene: TRBV18; clone size: NA; CDR3 protein: CASSPGDRGTQPQHF; CDR3 DNA: TGTGCCAGCTCACCCGGGGACAGGGGGACTCAGCCCCAGCATTTT
J gene: TRBJ2-5; D gene: NA; V gene: TRBV5-5; clone size: NA; CDR3 protein: CASSLQGLGETQYF; CDR3 DNA: TGTGCCAGCAGCTTACAGGGCCTCGGGGAGACCCAGTACTTC
J gene: TRBJ2-3; D gene: NA; V gene: TRBV27; clone size: once; CDR3 protein: CASSPVGSTDTQYF; CDR3 DNA: TGTGCCAGCAGTCCCGTAGGGAGCACAGATACGCAGTATTTT
J gene: TRBJ2-7; D gene: TRBD1; V gene: TRBV7-2; clone size: once; CDR3 protein: CASSLTQGLAYEQYF; CDR3 DNA: TGTGCCAGCAGCTTAACACAGGGGCTAGCCTACGAGCAGTACTTC
J gene: TRBJ1-5; D gene: NA; V gene: TRBV21-1; clone size: once; CDR3 protein: CASSNGQEPFSYSNQPQHF; CDR3 DNA: TGTGCCAGCAGCAACGGACAGGAGCCTTTTAGCTATAGCAATCAGCCCCAGCATTTT
J gene: TRBJ1-1; D gene: NA; V gene: TRBV18; clone size: NA; CDR3 protein: CASSSRTGDTEAFF; CDR3 DNA: TGTGCCAGCTCGTCTCGAACCGGGGACACTGAAGCTTTCTTT
J gene: TRBJ2-5; D gene: TRBD1; V gene: TRBV7-8; clone size: NA; CDR3 protein: CASSRTLGQVETQYF; CDR3 DNA: TGTGCCAGCAGCCGGACCTTAGGACAGGTTGAGACCCAGTACTTC
J gene: TRBJ1-5; D gene: NA; V gene: TRBV28; clone size: NA; CDR3 protein: CASSSRRMGNQPQHF; CDR3 DNA: TGTGCCAGCAGTTCCAGGAGGATGGGAAATCAGCCCCAGCATTTT
J gene: TRBJ1-2; D gene: NA; V gene: TRBV24-1; clone size: NA; CDR3 protein: CATSDPPGRGPFAGYTF; CDR3 DNA: TGTGCCACCAGTGATCCCCCGGGTCGGGGACCCTTCGCTGGCTACACCTTC
J gene: TRBJ1-1; D gene: NA; V gene: TRBV29-1; clone size: NA; CDR3 protein: CSGASGPEAFF; CDR3 DNA: TGCAGCGGGGCCTCCGGGCCTGAAGCTTTCTTT
J gene: TRBJ1-4; D gene: NA; V gene: TRBV7-8; clone size: NA; CDR3 protein: CASSLLDSLTNEKLFF; CDR3 DNA: TGTGCCAGCAGCTTATTGGACAGCCTAACTAATGAAAAACTGTTTTTT
J gene: TRBJ1-2; D gene: NA; V gene: TRBV28; clone size: NA; CDR3 protein: CASSTRGRIDYGYTF; CDR3 DNA: TGTGCCAGCAGTACTCGGGGGCGCATAGACTATGGCTACACCTTC
J gene: TRBJ1-2; D gene: NA; V gene: TRBV9; clone size: NA; CDR3 protein: CASSPREGYGYTF; CDR3 DNA: TGTGCCAGCAGCCCCCGGGAGGGCTATGGCTACACCTTC
J gene: TRBJ1-3; D gene: NA; V gene: TRBV5-1; clone size: NA; CDR3 protein: CASSLAIGYGNTIYF; CDR3 DNA: TGCGCCAGCAGCTTGGCCATAGGGTACGGAAACACCATATATTTT
J gene: TRBJ1-1; D gene: NA; V gene: TRBV7-2; clone size: NA; CDR3 protein: CASSLALYRVGAEAFF; CDR3 DNA: TGTGCCAGCAGCTTAGCGTTATACAGGGTTGGAGCTGAAGCTTTCTTT
J gene: TRBJ1-1; D gene: NA; V gene: TRBV19; clone size: NA; CDR3 protein: CAIKGWNTEAFF; CDR3 DNA: TGTGCCATTAAGGGCTGGAACACTGAAGCTTTCTTT
J gene: TRBJ2-7; D gene: NA; V gene: TRBV6-6; clone size: NA; CDR3 protein: CASSWGGGEQYF; CDR3 DNA: TGTGCCAGCAGTTGGGGGGGCGGCGAGCAGTACTTC
J gene: TRBJ1-3; D gene: NA; V gene: TRBV4-3; clone size: NA; CDR3 protein: CASSQDSGNTIYF; CDR3 DNA: TGCGCCAGCAGCCAAGATTCTGGAAACACCATATATTTT
J gene: TRBJ1-1; D gene: NA; V gene: TRBV14; clone size: NA; CDR3 protein: CASSQGNTEAFF; CDR3 DNA: TGTGCCAGCAGCCAGGGGAACACTGAAGCTTTCTTT
J gene: TRBJ2-7; D gene: NA; V gene: TRBV5-4; clone size: NA; CDR3 protein: CASSLIEGYEQYF; CDR3 DNA: TGTGCCAGCAGCTTAATCGAGGGGTACGAGCAGTACTTC
J gene: TRBJ1-3; D gene: NA; V gene: TRBV12-3/TRBV12-4; clone size: NA; CDR3 protein: CASTSRAGNTIYF; CDR3 DNA: TGTGCCAGCACCTCCCGAGCCGGAAACACCATATATTTT